This T cell receptor beta chain is from a study of PD-L1 blockade in urothelial cancer. Across the whole study: The patients first took atezolizumab in the mid-2010s, receiving 1,200 mg intravenously every 3 weeks. The authors examined blood 3 weeks (second dose) and 6 weeks after treatment start. Patients had received 0 to 3 prior chemotherapy regimens.

Assay: immunoSEQ multiplex PCR; the TCRdb copy retains only in-frame clones and omits some. The data contain 95,000 to 130,000 clones, around nine tenths of them singletons. The time point denotes: peripheral blood 6 weeks after treatment start. The trim removed 7 bases at V and 6 bases at J, leaving 15 bases unmatched. The CDR3 spans 15 residues. The V gene's germline CDR1 is MDHEN and CDR2 SYDVKM. Sample: PBMCs, taken around atezolizumab (anti-PD-L1) treatment. The chain employs TRBV28 and TRBJ2-7; 7 bases map to TRBD2. The TCR originated in a man aged 60 to 75 with urothelial cancer. CDR3 loop: CASTLTVWTSSEQYF. In nucleotides, the CDR3 is TGTGCCAGCACCCTGACAGTTTGGACTAGTAGCGAGCAGTACTTC.